Listed below are T cell receptor beta chains from one sample, sequenced in a study of T cells after yellow fever vaccination. TCRdb itself ran the 5' RACE reads through MiXCR, one entry per CDR3 protein. This table has 400,000 to 450,000 distinct CDR3 sequences, about 17% appearing once. The sample consisted of PBMCs, taken before the yellow fever booster vaccination. The receptors come from a young man who received the YFV17D yellow fever vaccine. The CDR3 runs from the conserved cysteine through the conserved F or W. The D gene is left open where the match is weak. Clone size, where shown, is once, few, many, or a class for clones that have expanded.

v_call	j_call	d_call	clone_size	cdr3_nt	cdr3_aa
TRBV5-1	TRBJ1-1	.	many	TGCGCCAGCAGCTTGGATGGGCCGAGGGACACTGAAGCTTTCTTT	CASSLDGPRDTEAFF
TRBV6-5	TRBJ1-1	TRBD1	few	TGTGCCAGCCAGGGGGCGAGGACTGAAGCTTTCTTT	CASQGARTEAFF
TRBV12-3/TRBV12-4	TRBJ1-1	TRBD1	few	TGTGCCAGCAGTCAAGCGCCCACAGGGGCCACTGAAGCTTTCTTT	CASSQAPTGATEAFF
TRBV6-2/TRBV6-3	TRBJ1-5	.	few	TGTGCCAGTTTGAGGGGCCAGCCCCAGCATTTT	CASLRGQPQHF
TRBV18	TRBJ2-7	.	few	TGTGCCAGCTCTCCCTCTACCCCTCATAGCGGAATCTCCTACGAGCAGTACTTC	CASSPSTPHSGISYEQYF
TRBV6-5	TRBJ2-7	TRBD1	few	TGTGCCAGCAGTTACGCGGCAGGGGGTAGAGAGCAGTACTTC	CASSYAAGGREQYF
TRBV7-9	TRBJ2-3	TRBD2	few	TGTGCCAGCAGCTGGGAGGGGTATACGCAGTATTTT	CASSWEGYTQYF
TRBV9	TRBJ2-3	TRBD2	.	TGTGCCAGCAGCGACCCCTCGACTAGCGGGGAGTTGAATACGCAGTATTTT	CASSDPSTSGELNTQYF
TRBV2	TRBJ1-2	.	few	TGTGCCAGCAGTGACGAAGCCCCAGGAATTAGTGGCTACACCTTC	CASSDEAPGISGYTF
TRBV20-1	TRBJ2-6	.	.	TGCAGTGCTAGTAAGGGGATCTCTGGGGCCAACGTCCTGACTTTC	CSASKGISGANVLTF
TRBV6-5	TRBJ2-3	.	.	TGTGCCAGCAGTTACTCCTCGGTTACCCGCTACACAGATACGCAGTATTTT	CASSYSSVTRYTDTQYF
TRBV7-2	TRBJ2-1	TRBD2	.	TGTGCCAGCAGGTCTAGCGGGGGCAATGAGCAGTTCTTC	CASRSSGGNEQFF
TRBV11-2	TRBJ2-1	.	many	TGTGCCAGCAGTTACATCAGGGAAGCTGAGCAGTTCTTC	CASSYIREAEQFF
TRBV29-1	TRBJ1-2	.	.	TGCAGCGTTGCGCGACTACCGACAGCTAACTATGGCTACACCTTC	CSVARLPTANYGYTF
TRBV6-5	TRBJ2-3	.	.	TGTGCCAGCAGTTACGTCTTCCAGGGCACAGATACGCAGTATTTT	CASSYVFQGTDTQYF
TRBV5-1	TRBJ2-1	.	many	TGCGCCAGCAGCTTGGAAGGGGTGGCCTACAATGAGCAGTTCTTC	CASSLEGVAYNEQFF
TRBV5-1	TRBJ2-5	.	.	TGCGCCAGCAGACCTCAGTCCCGGGCCCAAGAGACCCAGTACTTC	CASRPQSRAQETQYF
TRBV18	TRBJ2-1	.	few	TGTGCCAGCTCATCACGACAGGAGTACAATGAGCAGTTCTTC	CASSSRQEYNEQFF
TRBV4-3	TRBJ1-6	TRBD1	many	TGCGCCAGCAGCACAAGACAGGGCCACTATAATTCACCCCTCCACTTT	CASSTRQGHYNSPLHF
TRBV3-1	TRBJ2-5	TRBD2	.	TGTGCCAGCAGCCAAATAGCGGGGGCCCAAGAGACCCAGTACTTC	CASSQIAGAQETQYF
TRBV25-1	TRBJ1-2	TRBD1	.	TGTGCCAGCAGTGAAGGGACAGTTTATGGCTACACCTTC	CASSEGTVYGYTF
TRBV29-1	TRBJ1-1	.	.	TGCAGCGTTGAAGACCCTGGACAGATTGCTTTCTTT	CSVEDPGQIAFF
TRBV11-2	TRBJ1-1	.	.	TGTGCCAGCAGCTTAAGCAGAGCGAACACTGAAGCTTTCTTT	CASSLSRANTEAFF
TRBV5-6	TRBJ2-2	.	few	TGTGCCAGCAGCATGGCTCCAGGGGAGCTGTTTTTT	CASSMAPGELFF
TRBV5-1	TRBJ2-3	.	many	TGCGCCAGCAGCTCTTCTTTCGGCGGCACAGATACGCAGTATTTT	CASSSSFGGTDTQYF
TRBV12-3/TRBV12-4	TRBJ2-3	TRBD2	many	TGTGCCAGCAGTTCTAGCGGGGGCGGGGATACGCAGTATTTT	CASSSSGGGDTQYF
TRBV7-2	TRBJ2-6	.	.	TGTGCCAGCAGCTTAACTCGACAGGGTGGGACTTCCGGGGCCAACGTCCTGACTTTC	CASSLTRQGGTSGANVLTF
TRBV25-1	TRBJ2-4	TRBD1	.	TGTGCCAGCAGTGAATCGGGACAGGGGGAGGACATTCAGTACTTC	CASSESGQGEDIQYF
TRBV4-1	TRBJ2-7	TRBD2	few	TGCGCCAGCAGCCCTCTAGCGGGGGGATACGAGCAGTACTTC	CASSPLAGGYEQYF
TRBV29-1	TRBJ2-3	.	many	TGCAGCGTTGAACCTGGAAAGGGAGATACGCAGTATTTT	CSVEPGKGDTQYF